This T cell receptor (beta chain) was recorded in a study of T cells after yellow fever vaccination. Study summary: With SMART-Seq v4 Ultra Low Input, the fractions containing low cell numbers were prepared.

From the 5' RACE reads, TCRdb called clonotypes with MiXCR, one entry per CDR3 protein. In the table there are 150,000 to 200,000 distinct CDR3 sequences, roughly 9.6% of which are singletons. V gave up 3 bases and J gave up 3 bases, with 19 bases separating them. The CDR3 has 16 residues. CDR1 DFQATT and CDR2 SNEGSKA come from the germline V gene (reference sequence). This clonotype was obtained from a man aged 18 to 29 who received the YFV17D yellow fever vaccine. V is TRBV20-1 and J is TRBJ2-3; a weak D match, TRBD1 (6 bases). The sample in question was CD8+ T cells sorted from PBMCs, obtained 15 days after the yellow fever booster vaccination. CDR3 in amino acids: CSASRRTGMRTDTQYF. In nucleotides, the CDR3 is TGCAGTGCTAGCCGTAGAACAGGGATGAGGACAGATACGCAGTATTTT.